These T cell receptor beta chains were read from a single sample in a study of blood T cell repertoires in COVID-19. The protocol was immunoSEQ multiplex PCR, while the TCRdb copy is restricted to in-frame clones and leaves out a portion. The sample has more than 300,000 clones, around nine tenths seen once. The sequenced material came from peripheral blood. The receptors shown here come from a woman aged 18-29 years who had recovered from COVID-19. The CDR3 runs from the conserved cysteine through the conserved F or W. A D gene is named only where the DNA matches it firmly. Clone size appears in some rows only: once, few, many, or a class for an expanded clone.

TRBV7-9	TRBJ2-1	TRBD2	.	CASSRGGPYNEQFF	TGTGCCAGCAGCCGGGGGGGCCCCTACAATGAGCAGTTCTTC
TRBV19	TRBJ2-1	.	.	CASSILDSYSSYNEQFF	TGTGCCAGTAGTATCCTCGACAGCTACTCCTCCTACAATGAGCAGTTCTTC
TRBV7-8	TRBJ1-1	TRBD1	.	CASSETGTEGLNTEAFF	TGTGCCAGCAGCGAAACCGGGACAGAGGGCCTTAACACTGAAGCTTTCTTT
TRBV10-2	TRBJ2-2	TRBD2	.	CASSGGRVGTGELFF	TGCGCCAGCAGTGGTGGGAGGGTCGGCACCGGGGAGCTGTTTTTT
TRBV9	TRBJ2-1	.	.	CASSVESMISYNEQFF	TGTGCCAGCAGCGTAGAGTCTATGATATCCTACAATGAGCAGTTCTTC
TRBV5-4	TRBJ1-4	TRBD1	.	CASSPDRGTNEKLFF	TGTGCCAGCAGCCCGGACAGGGGAACTAATGAAAAACTGTTTTTT
TRBV27	TRBJ1-2	.	once	CASSSLGGFYGYTF	TGTGCCAGCAGTTCCCTCGGGGGATTCTATGGCTACACCTTC
TRBV5-6	TRBJ1-5	.	.	CASSLGVNQPQHF	TGTGCCAGCAGCTTGGGAGTGAATCAGCCCCAGCATTTT
TRBV18	TRBJ2-2	.	.	CASSPPPVAVTGELFF	TGTGCCAGCTCACCCCCCCCGGTAGCGGTGACCGGGGAGCTGTTTTTT
TRBV5-1	TRBJ2-1	TRBD2	.	CASSLILAGNNEQFF	TGCGCCAGCAGCTTGATTCTAGCGGGAAACAATGAGCAGTTCTTC
TRBV9	TRBJ1-2	.	.	CASRQEGSLGNYGYTF	TGTGCCAGCAGACAAGAGGGCAGCTTGGGTAACTATGGCTACACCTTC
TRBV6-6	TRBJ1-3	TRBD1	.	CASSQPQGDGNTIYF	TGTGCCAGCTCTCAGCCTCAGGGGGATGGAAACACCATATATTTT
TRBV7-9	TRBJ2-2	TRBD2	few	CASSLVLAGLEELFF	TGTGCCAGCAGCTTAGTACTAGCGGGGTTGGAGGAGCTGTTTTTT
TRBV19	TRBJ2-3	TRBD1	.	CASSLTGGSRDTQYF	TGTGCCAGTAGTTTGACAGGGGGCTCGCGGGATACGCAGTATTTT
TRBV7-8	TRBJ2-1	TRBD1	.	CASSWDRGHYNEQFF	TGTGCCAGCAGCTGGGACAGGGGTCACTACAATGAGCAGTTCTTC
TRBV30	TRBJ1-5	.	.	CAWSRDIRNNQPQHF	TGTGCCTGGAGTCGCGACATTAGGAACAATCAGCCCCAGCATTTT
TRBV18	TRBJ2-1	.	.	CASSRAQGHYNEQFF	TGTGCCAGCTCACGGGCCCAGGGACACTACAATGAGCAGTTCTTC
TRBV6-2/TRBV6-3	TRBJ2-5	TRBD2	.	CASSVAGAGETQYF	TGTGCCAGCAGTGTAGCGGGTGCAGGAGAGACCCAGTACTTC